This passage covers 23 T cell receptor beta chains from one sample sequenced in a study of T cell repertoires in cytomegalovirus infection. No antigen has been assigned to these receptors. TCRdb reprocessed the reads via MiXCR and lists one record per CDR3 protein. The repertoire holds about 700,000 distinct CDR3 sequences, with around 30% as singletons. Source: cultured PBMCs, taken from culture after CMV antigen stimulation. These receptors were collected from a human donor in good health (CMV status not recorded). Some clones in this sample may be carry-over from other donors' samples.

This clonotype was seen a handful of times. This chain connects TRBV7-8 to TRBJ2-7; 8 bases are a match to TRBD1. The J segment lost 2 bases and the V segment lost 1 base, leaving 7 bases of the junction unmatched. CDR1 and CDR2 (germline): SGHVS, FQNEAQ. This CDR3 is 16 amino acids long. The CDR3 reads CASSLGRDRTTYEQYF. The CDR3 DNA reads TGTGCCAGCAGCTTAGGGCGGGACAGGACAACCTACGAGCAGTACTTC.

The chain employs TRBV4-1 and TRBJ2-1; D gene unclear. The CDR3 is 15 amino acids. Trimming took 1 base from V and 10 from J, leaving 17 bases between them. Germline CDR1 MGHRA, CDR2 YSYEKL. The CDR3 protein is CASSQVLGERREQFF. CDR3 in DNA: TGCGCCAGCAGCCAAGTTTTGGGCGAGCGTAGGGAGCAGTTCTTC.

The CDR3 protein is CASSQNRGEETQYF. The CDR3 coding sequence is TGTGCCAGCAGCCAAAACCGAGGGGAAGAGACCCAGTACTTC. The V gene is TRBV7-2, the J gene TRBJ2-5, with D perhaps assigned TRBD1 or TRBD2 (5 bases each). The length of the CDR3 is 14 residues. V was pared by 5 bases and J by 3 bases, with 13 bases between. The V gene's germline CDR1 is SGHTA and CDR2 FQGNSA.

This chain joins TRBV2 and TRBJ2-1, with TRBD2 matching 9 bases. Germline lookup yields CDR1 SNHLY and CDR2 FYNNEI. The CDR3 is made up of 18 amino acids. The junction had 6 bases not matched to a gene; V was cut back by 0 bases and J by 0 bases. The CDR3 DNA sequence: TGTGCCAGCAGTGAAGCCCAGAATAGCGGGGGCTCCTACAATGAGCAGTTCTTC. This codes for CASSEAQNSGGSYNEQFF.

The sample holds a few counts of this clonotype. DNA for the CDR3: TGTGCCAGCAGTCCCCGGACTGGGAATACGCAGTATTTT. This translates into CASSPRTGNTQYF. The rearrangement links TRBV2 to TRBJ2-3, with a tentative D call TRBD2 (5 bases). The germline CDR1 and CDR2 sequences are SNHLY and FYNNEI. Trimming removed 5 bases from V and 7 bases from J, with 13 bases in between. The CDR3 sequence is 13 residues long. Full variable domain (missing parts from reference TRBV2 and TRBJ2-3): EPEVTQTPSHQVTQMGQEVILRCVPISNHLYFYWYRQILGQKVEFLVSFYNNEISEKSEIFDDQFSVERPDGSNFTLKIRSTKLEDSAMYFCASSPRTGNTQYFGPGTRLTVL.

The V gene is TRBV7-9, the J gene TRBJ2-1, with a weak D call TRBD1 (5 bases). The CDR3 length is 13 residues. CDR1 and CDR2 (germline): SEHNR, FQNEAQ (reference sequence). V gave up 7 bases and J gave up 7 bases, with 14 bases separating them. CDR3 sequence (DNA): TGTGCCAGCAAGAGCCAGGGTGAGAATGAGCAGTTCTTC. The encoded protein is CASKSQGENEQFF.

This rearrangement joins TRBV30 to TRBJ2-1; 9 bases match TRBD2. CDR1 is GTSNPN and CDR2 is SVGIG in the germline V gene (reference sequence). The J segment lost 12 bases and the V segment lost 1 base, leaving 10 bases of the junction unmatched. There are 14 residues in the CDR3. The chain's CDR3 is CAWSGGGGGRGQFF. In nucleotides, the CDR3 is TGTGCCTGGAGTGGGGGCGGGGGGGGTAGAGGGCAGTTCTTC.

This clonotype occurred many times. J is TRBJ2-7 and V is TRBV7-2, with 8 nucleotides matching TRBD1. The V segment lost 5 bases and the J segment 0 bases; nucleotides outside the gene matches: 9. CDR3 length: 16 amino acids. Germline-derived CDR1 and CDR2 are SGHTA and FQGNSA. CDR3 sequence: CASSPRGTGSSYEQYF. CDR3 nucleotide sequence: TGTGCCAGCAGCCCCCGGGGGACAGGTTCCTCCTACGAGCAGTACTTC.

The chain joins TRBV6-6 to TRBJ1-5; 8 nucleotides align to TRBD1. Germline values: CDR1 MNHNY, CDR2 SVGAGI (reference sequence). The CDR3 length is 14 residues. V dropped 4 bases and J dropped 6; count of bases not matched to a gene: 5. CDR3: CASSFSGTGQPQHF. Written as DNA, the CDR3 is TGTGCCAGCAGTTTTTCCGGGACAGGTCAGCCCCAGCATTTT.

This rearrangement joins TRBV10-3 to TRBJ1-1; D gene uncertain. The CDR3 runs to 12 residues. The germline CDR1 and CDR2 sequences are ENHRY and SYGVKD. V was clipped by 10 bases and J by 1 base, with 10 bases between them. CDR3 nucleotide sequence: TGTGCCACCCACCGGGGGAACACTGAAGCTTTCTTT. Protein sequence: CATHRGNTEAFF.

The chain is built from TRBV19 and TRBJ2-3; TRBD1 matches 9 bases. The V gene end was trimmed by 4 bases and the J gene end by 1 base; junction bases not matched to a gene: 12. Germline assignment: CDR1 LNHDA and CDR2 SQIVND (reference sequence). The CDR3 contains 18 residues. As DNA, the CDR3 is TGTGCCAGTAGTAGGGACAGGGAGGACCTTCTTGGCACAGATACGCAGTATTTT. Translated: CASSRDREDLLGTDTQYF.

V usage is TRBV12-3 or TRBV12-4 and J usage is TRBJ1-1, with D possibly matching TRBD1 (5 bases). V was clipped by 6 bases and J by 7 bases, with 12 bases between them. This CDR3 is 12 amino acids long. CDR3 loop: CASSPGGSEAFF. The CDR3 DNA sequence: TGTGCCAGCAGCCCGGGGGGGAGTGAAGCTTTCTTT.

This clonotype has just a few counts. The chain combines TRBV28 with TRBJ1-5, with D perhaps matching TRBD1 (6 bases). The ends were cut back, 7 bases at V and 3 bases at J, with 10 bases in the middle. CDR1 MDHEN and CDR2 SYDVKM come from the germline V gene. This CDR3 spans 13 amino acids. CDR3 sequence (DNA): TGTGCCAGCATAGGGACAAACAATCAGCCCCAGCATTTT. Residues: CASIGTNNQPQHF.

The chain carries TRBV15 and TRBJ1-6, with 7 bases identical to TRBD1. Per the germline V gene, CDR1 is LNHNV and CDR2 is YYDKDF (reference sequence). This CDR3 contains 14 residues. V shed 5 bases, J shed 7 bases, and the junction held 5 bases outside the gene matches. CDR3 protein: CATSAGQTNSPLHF. CDR3 DNA sequence: TGTGCCACCAGCGCGGGACAGACAAATTCACCCCTCCACTTT.

The V and J genes are TRBV6-6 and TRBJ1-2, with TRBD1 matching 7 bases. With 5 bases clipped from V and 6 bases from J, the junction kept 6 bases outside the gene matches. CDR1 is MNHNY, CDR2 SVGAGI, per germline (reference sequence). CDR3 size: 13 residues. This chain's CDR3 is CASSATGLDGYTF. The CDR3 DNA sequence: TGTGCCAGCAGTGCGACAGGGCTGGATGGCTACACCTTC.

This clonotype was recorded a few times. CDR3 loop: CASSAVPGQGVGSYEQYF. Here the CDR3 DNA reads TGTGCCAGCAGCGCCGTCCCGGGACAGGGAGTGGGCTCCTACGAGCAGTACTTC. The chain is built from TRBV7-6 and TRBJ2-7, with TRBD1 identical over 9 bases. CDR3 length: 18 residues. Germline V gene lookup returns CDR1 SGHVS and CDR2 FNYEAQ. The ends lost 5 bases at V and 0 bases at J; junction bases unmatched: 14. The variable domain in full, completed from reference TRBV7-6 and TRBJ2-7, reads GAGVSQSPRYKVTKRGQDVALRCDPISGHVSLYWYRQALGQGPEFLTYFNYEAQQDKSGLPNDRFSAERPEGSISTLTIQRTEQRDSAMYRCASSAVPGQGVGSYEQYFGPGTRLTVT.

Ten or more counts support this clonotype. The chain combines TRBV7-2 with TRBJ2-5, with 13 bases identical to TRBD2. The CDR3 runs 15 residues. Germline values: CDR1 SGHTA, CDR2 FQGNSA. With V trimmed by 6 bases and J by 5 bases, 6 bases remained unmatched. Here the CDR3 reads CASRRTSGSGETQYF. CDR3 DNA sequence: TGTGCCAGCAGGCGGACTAGCGGGAGTGGTGAGACCCAGTACTTC.

The table lists this clonotype with a count of one. Its ends do not fully match the called genes, so a read error is possible. The chain has TRBV11-2 and TRBJ1-2; possible D gene TRBD1, 5 bases. Germline CDR1 and CDR2: SGHAT and FQNNGV. The CDR3 totals 13 residues. CDR3 nucleotides: TGTGCCAGCAGCCCCAACCTCTCCGGGGGGGTCGCCTTC. Residues: CASSPNLSGGVAF.

This clonotype was counted ten times or more. The CDR3 here is CASSQLGYNEQFF. For the CDR3, the DNA is TGTGCCAGCAGCCAACTAGGGTACAATGAGCAGTTCTTC. The chain uses TRBV7-8 and TRBJ2-1; possible D gene TRBD2, 5 bases. The germline CDR1 and CDR2 sequences are SGHVS and FQNEAQ. The CDR3 totals 13 residues. V gave up 5 bases and J gave up 4 bases, with 9 bases separating them. The full variable domain, its missing parts supplied by reference TRBV7-8 and TRBJ2-1, is GAGVSQSPRYKVAKRGQDVALRCDPISGHVSLFWYQQALGQGPEFLTYFQNEAQLDKSGLPSDRFFAERPEGSVSTLKIQRTQQEDSAVYLCASSQLGYNEQFFGPGTRLTVL.

This clonotype came up a few times. The chain uses TRBV4-1 and TRBJ2-1; 8 bases match TRBD1. The CDR3 has 15 residues. Germline CDR1 reads MGHRA; CDR2 reads YSYEKL. The junction had 9 bases not matched to a gene; V was cut back by 6 bases and J by 5 bases. Written as DNA, the CDR3 is TGCGCCAGCAGGCCGACGACAGGGGCACACAATGAGCAGTTCTTC. Translating gives CASRPTTGAHNEQFF.

This clonotype came up a few times. The chain couples TRBV27 to TRBJ2-2; D remains unclear. The length of the CDR3 is 18 residues. CDR1 is MNHEY, CDR2 SMNVEV, per germline (reference sequence). The germline V and J ends were trimmed by 6 bases and 0 bases, with 20 bases remaining between them. This chain's CDR3 is CASSPLILGSANTGELFF. CDR3 in DNA: TGTGCCAGCAGCCCACTCATCCTGGGATCGGCGAACACCGGGGAGCTGTTTTTT.

This rearrangement joins TRBV6-1 to TRBJ1-1, with D tentatively TRBD1 (6 bases). The CDR3 has 15 residues. CDR1 MNHNS and CDR2 SASEGT come from the germline V gene. Trimming took 6 bases from V and 7 from J, leaving 21 bases between them. CDR3 loop: CASSDSYLGGGEAFF. Written as DNA, the CDR3 is TGTGCCAGCAGCGACTCCTACTTGGGAGGGGGTGAAGCTTTCTTT.

This clonotype was seen only a few times. This chain joins TRBV6-2 or TRBV6-3 and TRBJ2-1; 7 bases align to TRBD1. Germline lookup yields CDR1 MNHEY and CDR2 SVGEGT. There are 11 residues in the CDR3. J was trimmed by 14 bases and V by 4 bases; bases with no gene match: 5. CDR3 coding DNA: TGTGCCAGCAGTTGGGACAGTCGAAAGTTCTTC. It encodes CASSWDSRKFF.